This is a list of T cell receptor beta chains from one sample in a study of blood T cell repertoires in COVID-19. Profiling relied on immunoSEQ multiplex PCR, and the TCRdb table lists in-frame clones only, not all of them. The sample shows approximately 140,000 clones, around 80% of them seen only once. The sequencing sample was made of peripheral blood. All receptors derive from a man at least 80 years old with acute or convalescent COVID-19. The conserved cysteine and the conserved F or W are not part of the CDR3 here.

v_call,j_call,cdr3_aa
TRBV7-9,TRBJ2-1,ASSLDRDDNEQF
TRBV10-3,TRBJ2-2,AISEGQAANTGELF
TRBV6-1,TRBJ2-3,ASSETRLANQNTDTQY
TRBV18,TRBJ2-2,ASSPIPTGGYTGELF
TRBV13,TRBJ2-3,ASSSDRAQY
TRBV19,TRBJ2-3,ASSSGGRDWTDTQY
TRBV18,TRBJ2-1,ASSGGERDNEQF
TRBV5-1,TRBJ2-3,ASSSTGLLDTQY
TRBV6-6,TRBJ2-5,ASSTPGAQETQY
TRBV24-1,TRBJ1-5,ATSVRGNQPQH
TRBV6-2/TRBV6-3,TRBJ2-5,ASSYTSGGAETQY
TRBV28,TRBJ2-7,ASSSYRVGTYEQY
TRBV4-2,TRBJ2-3,ASSQGVPGTSITDTQY
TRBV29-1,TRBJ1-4,SVSSSDEKLF
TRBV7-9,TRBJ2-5,ASSLSGQHQETQY
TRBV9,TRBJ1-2,ASSVSGTGDYGYT
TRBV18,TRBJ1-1,ASIPNRGNTEAF
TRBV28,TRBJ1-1,ASRRGTNTEAF
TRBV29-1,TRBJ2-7,SVEGGTGDYEQY
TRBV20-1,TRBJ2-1,SASMDTRNEQF
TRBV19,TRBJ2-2,ASSLEESNTGELF
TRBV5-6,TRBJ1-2,ASSWPGTPGGGYT
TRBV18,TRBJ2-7,ASSQETDLSYEQY
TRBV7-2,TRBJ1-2,ASSLTGAGANYGYT
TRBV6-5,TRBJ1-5,ATPGTGLSNQPQH
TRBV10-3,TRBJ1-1,AISGEQGQLNTEAF
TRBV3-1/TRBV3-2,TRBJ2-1,ASSQAGGAGYNEQF
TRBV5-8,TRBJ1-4,ASSRTGNEKLF
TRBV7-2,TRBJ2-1,ASSLQASGDSYNEQF
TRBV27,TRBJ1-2,ASSLKGQGVRGYT
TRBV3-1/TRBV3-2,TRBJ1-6,ASRDRGRDNSPLH
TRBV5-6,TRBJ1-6,ASSLAWTGYNSPLH
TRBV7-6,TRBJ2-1,ASSFFPGTGGNEQF
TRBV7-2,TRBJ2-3,ASSSWAAGGQGTQY
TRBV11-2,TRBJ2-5,ASSSYRGRRETQY
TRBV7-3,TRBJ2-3,ASSLGGAVGDTQY
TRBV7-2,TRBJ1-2,ASSFRAFGGYT
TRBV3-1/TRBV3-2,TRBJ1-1,ASSLQGAYTEAF
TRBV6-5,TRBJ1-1,ASSYSFAIGEAF
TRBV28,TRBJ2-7,ASRPVRGPDYEQY
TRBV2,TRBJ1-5,ASTNEGASNQPQH
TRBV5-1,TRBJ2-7,ASSLTPNRPAAYEQY
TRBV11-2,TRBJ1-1,ASRREEVNTEAF